This TCR beta chain was obtained from a study of blood T cell repertoires in COVID-19. This clone was counted only a few times. The CDR3 sequence is 19 residues long. CDR1 and CDR2 (germline): KGHSH, LQKENI. V shed 4 bases and J shed 0 bases, with 24 bases lying between them. TCRdb's copy holds only in-frame clones and misses some; the assay was immunoSEQ multiplex PCR. The sample has about 57,000 clones; around 76% are singletons. Sequences were obtained from peripheral blood. The V call is TRBV18, the J call TRBJ1-2, with D unresolved. The TCR originated in a woman aged 60-75 years with acute or convalescent COVID-19. This chain's CDR3 is CASSQSGFRVYKANYGYTF. In DNA form, the CDR3 reads TGTGCCAGCTCACAATCAGGCTTCCGTGTCTACAAAGCTAACTATGGCTACACCTTC.